This entry lists 3 T cell receptor beta chains sequenced from one sample in a study of Graves' ophthalmopathy and Graves' hyperthyroidism. Amplification from RNA transcripts yielded the TCR beta CDR3 regions. The first-round RT-PCR employed HTBI primers together with the Qiagen OneStep RT-PCR kit. A multiplex PCR was then performed as the second round. TCRdb independently ran MiXCR on the multiplex PCR reads; one entry per CDR3 protein. Of roughly 400,000 distinct CDR3 sequences detected, about 16% appear once; the ten largest clones hold 5.5% to 7%. The material sequenced was peripheral blood. These receptors all stem from a woman between 18 and 30 years old with stable Graves' hyperthyroidism.

This chain joins TRBV15 and TRBJ2-2; no definite D call. CDR3 size: 14 residues. Looked up from germline, CDR1 is LNHNV and CDR2 is YYDKDF (reference sequence). V lost 0 bases, J lost 3 bases, and 5 bases lay in between. The CDR3 spells CATSREKYTGELFF. CDR3 in DNA: TGTGCCACCAGCAGAGAAAAGTACACCGGGGAGCTGTTTTTT. The full variable domain, in which reference TRBV15 and TRBJ2-2 provide the parts outside the CDR3, is DAMVIQNPRYQVTQFGKPVTLSCSQTLNHNVMYWYQQKSSQAPKLLFHYYDKDFNNEADTPDNFQSRRPNTSFCFLDIRSPGLGDTAMYLCATSREKYTGELFFGEGSRLTVL.

The V and J genes are TRBV20-1 and TRBJ2-7; unclear D gene. This CDR3 is built from 14 residues. V dropped 8 bases and J dropped 2 bases, with 19 bases sitting between them. Germline V CDR1 and CDR2: DFQATT, SNEGSKA (reference sequence). The CDR3 is CSMYAGLTAYEQYF. The CDR3 coding sequence is TGCAGTATGTACGCTGGCTTGACCGCCTACGAGCAGTACTTC.

Details on this clonotype: Being one base from a much bigger clone, this may be a read error. V gene TRBV20-1 combines with J gene TRBJ1-1; TRBD1 matches 7 bases. The CDR3 has 14 residues. In germline, CDR1 is DFQATT, CDR2 SNEGSKA (reference sequence). The CDR3 reads CSASAQGMNTGAFF. The CDR3 DNA reads as TGCAGTGCTAGTGCACAGGGGATGAACACTGGAGCTTTCTTT.